These 30 T cell receptor beta chains share one sample of origin, sequenced in a study of blood T cell repertoires in COVID-19. The table came from immunoSEQ multiplex PCR; TCRdb's copy has only in-frame clones and leaves some out. The sample carries a few hundred thousand clones, 65% to 85% recorded once. Input material: PBMCs or T cells enriched from blood (not recorded which). The receptor source for this set is a man aged 50-59 years who had recovered from COVID-19.

This sequence joins TRBV19 and TRBJ2-7; TRBD1 aligns across 9 bases. This CDR3 spans 15 amino acids. Germline CDR1 and CDR2: LNHDA and SQIVND (reference sequence). The V and J ends lost 5 bases and 5 bases, in that order; junction bases with no gene match: 10. The DNA for the CDR3 is TGTGCCAGTAGTCCCGTCGGACAGGGGAGAGACGAGCAGTACTTC. Residues: CASSPVGQGRDEQYF.

This clone was detected only once. The rearrangement joins TRBV6-2 or TRBV6-3 to TRBJ2-1; 7 bases match TRBD2. CDR3 length equals 15 residues. Germline V lookup: CDR1 MNHEY, CDR2 SVGEGT. J lost 5 bases, V lost 4 bases, and 8 bases had no gene match. The CDR3 DNA reads as TGTGCCAGCAGTTTGACTAGGGGAGGGGACAATGAGCAGTTCTTC. It yields the protein CASSLTRGGDNEQFF.

The CDR3 reads CASSRTGANQPQHF. The CDR3 DNA reads as TGTGCCAGCAGTCGGACAGGGGCAAATCAGCCCCAGCATTTT. The V gene is TRBV28, the J gene TRBJ1-5; 9 nucleotides line up with TRBD1. This CDR3 region has 14 residues. Germline V gene sequence: CDR1 MDHEN, CDR2 SYDVKM. V was pared by 5 bases and J by 4 bases, with 3 bases of the junction left unmatched.

The V and J genes are TRBV11-3 and TRBJ2-1, with D possibly TRBD2 on 6 matching bases. Per the germline V gene, CDR1 is SGHNT and CDR2 is YENEEA. This CDR3 is built from 14 residues. Trimming pared 1 base from V and 8 bases from J, leaving 12 bases between. The chain's CDR3 is CASSLGTGVYEQFF. The DNA for the CDR3 is TGTGCCAGCAGCTTAGGTACGGGAGTATATGAGCAGTTCTTC.

This chain uses TRBV12-5 with TRBJ2-1; the D gene is possibly TRBD2 (5 bases). The CDR3 runs 16 residues. The germline V gene encodes CDR1 LGHNT and CDR2 FRNRAP. Trimming stripped 0 bases from V and 7 bases from J, with 16 bases between. For the CDR3, the DNA is TGTGCTAGTGGTTTGGTACCTCCTAGCCCGGAAAATGAGCAGTTCTTC. Amino acids: CASGLVPPSPENEQFF.

The chain links TRBV6-6 to TRBJ2-6, with 16 bases that match TRBD2. The V gene's germline CDR1 is MNHNY and CDR2 SVGAGI (reference sequence). CDR3 length: 21 amino acids. With 5 bases clipped from V and 2 bases from J, the junction kept 12 bases outside the gene matches. CDR3 in amino acids: CASSHARTGTSGGAGANVLTF. Written as DNA, the CDR3 is TGTGCCAGCAGTCACGCTCGGACCGGGACTAGCGGGGGGGCTGGGGCCAACGTCCTGACTTTC.

This clone was counted ten times or more. V usage is TRBV2 and J usage is TRBJ2-7; D gene unclear. V lost 5 bases to trimming and J lost 6 bases, with 14 bases between them. CDR1 SNHLY and CDR2 FYNNEI come from the germline V gene. This CDR3 has 13 amino acids. Here the CDR3 DNA reads TGTGCCAGCAGTTACCCTAGGCTGCTCGAGCAGTACTTC. Amino acid sequence: CASSYPRLLEQYF.

The chain joins TRBV2 to TRBJ2-3; D is perhaps TRBD2 (5 bases). The germline CDR1 and CDR2 sequences are SNHLY and FYNNEI. This CDR3 comprises 12 residues. The CDR3 region is CVAEGTTDTQYF. CDR3 coding DNA: TGTGTTGCAGAGGGCACCACAGATACGCAGTATTTT. Filled out from reference TRBV2 and TRBJ2-3, the complete variable domain reads EPEVTQTPSHQVTQMGQEVILRCVPISNHLYFYWYRQILGQKVEFLVSFYNNEISEKSEIFDDQFSVERPDGSNFTLKIRSTKLEDSAMYFCVAEGTTDTQYFGPGTRLTVL.

This clone has more than one count but fewer than ten. The chain links TRBV29-1 to TRBJ1-2, with 10 bases that match TRBD1. V shed 6 bases and J 8 bases; nucleotides not matched to a gene: 9. From germline, CDR1 is SQVTM and CDR2 ANQGSEA. The CDR3 runs to 13 residues. The DNA of the CDR3 is TGCAGCGTGGACCGACAGGGGGCGAGAGGCTACACCTTC. Its translation: CSVDRQGARGYTF.

This clone came up once. V and J are TRBV3-1 (or the pseudogene TRBV3-2) and TRBJ1-1; 8 positions match TRBD1. CDR1 and CDR2 from the germline V gene are LGHDT and YNNKEL (reference sequence). This CDR3 region has 14 residues. The V gene end was trimmed by 3 bases and the J gene end by 10 bases; junction bases not matched to a gene: 10. The CDR3 coding sequence is TGTGCCAGCAGCCATTTAGGACAGGGACTAACAGCTTTCTTT. Amino acid sequence: CASSHLGQGLTAFF.

The genes are TRBV11-3 and TRBJ2-1; TRBD1 might be the D (6 bases). The CDR3 loop spans 13 amino acids. The germline V gene encodes CDR1 SGHNT and CDR2 YENEEA. Trimming pared 0 bases from V and 14 bases from J, leaving 14 bases between. The CDR3 is CASSLDRDRQEFF. CDR3 DNA: TGTGCCAGCAGCTTAGATCGGGATAGACAGGAGTTCTTC.

The chain uses TRBV20-1 and TRBJ1-5; D might be TRBD1 (5 bases). The germline V gene has CDR1 DFQATT and CDR2 SNEGSKA (reference sequence). The CDR3 runs 14 residues. V lost 3 bases to trimming and J lost 4 bases, with 13 bases between them. The CDR3 nucleotides read TGCAGTGCTAGTGGGGCAGGAATTAATCAGCCCCAGCATTTT. Protein sequence: CSASGAGINQPQHF.

The rearrangement links TRBV6-5 to TRBJ1-1; no clear D gene. CDR1 and CDR2 (germline): MNHEY, SVGAGI. Deletions cut 0 bases from V and 6 bases from J, with 11 bases between. The CDR3 contains 14 residues. CDR3 residues: CASSYSNGGSEAFF. Written as DNA, the CDR3 is TGTGCCAGCAGTTACTCGAACGGAGGGTCTGAAGCTTTCTTT.

The chain carries TRBV6-5 and TRBJ2-2; 7 bases fit TRBD1. There are 14 residues in the CDR3. Germline loops: CDR1 MNHEY, CDR2 SVGAGI. The V gene end was trimmed by 7 bases and the J gene end by 5 bases; junction bases not matched to a gene: 7. As DNA, the CDR3 is TGTGCCAGCAAAGACAGGGTTGATACCGGGGAGCTGTTTTTT. Its translation is CASKDRVDTGELFF.

This rearrangement joins TRBV18 to TRBJ2-1; a weak D match, TRBD2 (6 bases). The CDR3 is 13 residues long. The germline V and J ends were trimmed by 3 bases and 8 bases, with 11 bases remaining between them. CDR1 is KGHSH and CDR2 is LQKENI in the germline V gene. CDR3 sequence: CASSPPWGDEQFF. The CDR3 DNA is TGTGCCAGCTCACCCCCGTGGGGGGATGAGCAGTTCTTC. Full variable domain (remainder filled in from reference TRBV18 and TRBJ2-1): NAGVMQNPRHLVRRRGQEARLRCSPMKGHSHVYWYRQLPEEGLKFMVYLQKENIIDESGMPKERFSAEFPKEGPSILRIQQVVRGDSAAYFCASSPPWGDEQFFGPGTRLTVL.

The table lists this clone with a few counts. The chain recombines TRBV28 with TRBJ1-5; 11 nucleotides line up with TRBD1. With 5 bases clipped from V and 2 bases from J, the junction kept 8 bases outside the gene matches. CDR1 and CDR2 from the germline V gene are MDHEN and SYDVKM. The CDR3 has 17 amino acids. The chain's CDR3 is CASSPLDRGLGNQPQHF. CDR3 bases: TGTGCCAGCAGTCCCTTGGACAGGGGGCTCGGCAATCAGCCCCAGCATTTT.

The DNA for the CDR3 is TGCGCCAGCAGCCAAGAGGGAGACAGGGGGCTAAATGAAAAACTGTTTTTT. Translating gives CASSQEGDRGLNEKLFF. V and J are TRBV4-1 and TRBJ1-4; 10 positions match TRBD1. The germline V gene encodes CDR1 MGHRA and CDR2 YSYEKL. The CDR3 spans 17 residues. The V and J ends lost 0 bases and 5 bases, in that order; junction bases with no gene match: 6.

The J gene is TRBJ2-7, the V gene TRBV7-9, with a weak D call TRBD2 (6 bases). The CDR3 consists of 17 residues. CDR1 and CDR2 (germline): SEHNR, FQNEAQ (reference sequence). V dropped 2 bases and J dropped 3 bases, with 20 bases sitting between them. In nucleotides, the CDR3 is TGTGCCAGCAGCTTATCCGCGGGACTGCTGATGAGCTACGAGCAGTACTTC. This encodes CASSLSAGLLMSYEQYF.

In its sample, this clone was seen a few times. The chain couples TRBV5-1 to TRBJ2-3; 8 bases are a match to TRBD2. The CDR3 is 14 residues long. The V gene's germline CDR1 is SGHRS and CDR2 YFSETQ. J gave up 4 bases and V 3 bases, and 4 bases lay outside the gene matches. In DNA form, the CDR3 reads TGCGCCAGCAGCTCTTCGGGGGGGCCAGATACGCAGTATTTT. Encoded protein: CASSSSGGPDTQYF.

The gene calls are TRBV19 and TRBJ1-5; 7 bases align to TRBD1. Germline loops: CDR1 LNHDA, CDR2 SQIVND (reference sequence). This CDR3 is 13 amino acids long. Germline trimming cut 7 bases from V and 5 bases from J; bases unmatched to any gene: 5. CDR3 in DNA: TGTGCCAGTACCCCAGGGGGTTATCAGCCCCAGCATTTT. Protein product: CASTPGGYQPQHF.

The chain carries TRBV5-1 and TRBJ2-1; D might be TRBD1 (5 bases). V lost 0 bases and J 9 bases, leaving 7 bases between the germline ends. The CDR3 totals 12 residues. The germline gives CDR1 SGHRS, CDR2 YFSETQ. CDR3 amino acids: CASSLEGFEQFF. The DNA of the CDR3 is TGCGCCAGCAGCTTGGAGGGGTTTGAGCAGTTCTTC.

The J gene is TRBJ1-5, the V gene TRBV5-5, with D possibly being TRBD1 (5 bases). The CDR3 spans 14 residues. Looked up from germline, CDR1 is SGHKS and CDR2 is YYEKEE (reference sequence). The V end was cut by 0 bases, the J end by 9 bases, with 13 bases between. This CDR3 reads CASSLEQVSGPQHF. The DNA for the CDR3 is TGTGCCAGCAGCTTGGAACAGGTGTCGGGGCCCCAGCATTTT.

The rearrangement uses TRBV5-1 and TRBJ2-3, with TRBD2 as a possible D gene (5 bases). CDR3 length: 15 amino acids. Trimming took 4 bases from V and 0 from J, leaving 12 bases between them. Per the germline V gene, CDR1 is SGHRS and CDR2 is YFSETQ. In DNA form, the CDR3 reads TGCGCCAGCAGCCTGAGCGGAGCTAGCACAGATACGCAGTATTTT. Translating it yields CASSLSGASTDTQYF.

The chain carries TRBV3-1 (or the pseudogene TRBV3-2) and TRBJ1-1, with D possibly TRBD1 on 5 matching bases. This CDR3 region has 14 residues. Germline lookup yields CDR1 LGHDT and CDR2 YNNKEL (reference sequence). Trimming removed 1 base from V and 6 bases from J, with 12 bases in between. The CDR3 DNA reads as TGTGCCAGCAGCCAAGGAACGGGGGGAGCTGAAGCTTTCTTT. Its translation is CASSQGTGGAEAFF.

J is TRBJ2-7 and V is TRBV28, with TRBD1 matching over 9 bases. Germline CDR1 MDHEN, CDR2 SYDVKM. V lost 8 bases and J lost 6; bases outside the gene matches: 5. CDR3 length: 12 residues. The CDR3 DNA sequence: TGTGCCAGCCGGGACAGGGTCTTCGAGCAGTACTTC. This encodes CASRDRVFEQYF.

This clone was seen once. The rearrangement links TRBV2 to TRBJ1-2; D call uncertain. Germline lookup yields CDR1 SNHLY and CDR2 FYNNEI. V dropped 1 base and J dropped 4 bases, with 13 bases sitting between them. The CDR3 has 15 amino acids. The CDR3: CASSEGASGPYGYTF. CDR3 DNA sequence: TGTGCCAGCAGTGAAGGGGCATCTGGGCCCTATGGCTACACCTTC.

The chain employs TRBV4-1 and TRBJ1-3; the D gene is possibly TRBD1 (6 bases). CDR3 length: 14 residues. V was cut by 3 bases and J by 2 bases, with 8 bases left in between. Germline CDR1 and CDR2: MGHRA and YSYEKL. The CDR3 sequence: CASSQTGAGNTIYF. The DNA for the CDR3 is TGCGCCAGCAGCCAGACAGGAGCTGGAAACACCATATATTTT.

In nucleotides, the CDR3 is TGTGCCAGCCACAGCGGGGTGGTACCCTACGAGCAGTACTTC. Protein: CASHSGVVPYEQYF. The rearrangement links TRBV18 to TRBJ2-7; 7 nucleotides agree with TRBD2. CDR3 length equals 14 residues. After removal of 8 bases from V and 2 bases from J, the junction contained 9 bases not matched to a gene. Per the germline V gene, CDR1 is KGHSH and CDR2 is LQKENI.

The V call is TRBV18, the J call TRBJ2-1, with 8 bases fitting TRBD2. This CDR3 comprises 16 residues. Looked up from germline, CDR1 is KGHSH and CDR2 is LQKENI. Trimming took 3 bases from V and 2 from J; bases not matched to a gene: 6. Here the CDR3 reads CASSPGGGPAYNEQFF. CDR3 in DNA: TGTGCCAGCTCACCCGGGGGGGGACCTGCCTACAATGAGCAGTTCTTC.

The genes are TRBV7-2 and TRBJ2-4; TRBD1 matches 7 bases. The V gene's germline CDR1 is SGHTA and CDR2 FQGNSA. This CDR3 is built from 16 residues. V lost 5 bases and J lost 0; bases outside the gene matches: 7. CDR3 in DNA: TGTGCCAGCAGCCTGGGACAGATGGTAGCCAAAAACATTCAGTACTTC. It encodes CASSLGQMVAKNIQYF. Using reference TRBV7-2 and TRBJ2-4 for the parts outside the CDR3, the full variable domain is GAGVSQSPSNKVTEKGKDVELRCDPISGHTALYWYRQSLGQGLEFLIYFQGNSAPDKSGLPSDRFSAERTGGSVSTLTIQRTQQEDSAVYLCASSLGQMVAKNIQYFGAGTRLSVL.